This T cell receptor beta chain was identified in a study of cytomegalovirus exposure and HLA in healthy donors. The study ran its PCR with 60 Vbeta and 13 Jbeta primers. This table comes from immunoSEQ multiplex PCR, and its TCRdb copy is limited to in-frame clones, with some not included. The sample gives some 100,000 clones, 84% of which show up once; 1.2% is in the top ten. This CDR3 region has 15 residues. Trimming took off 2 bases at V and 2 bases at J, with 10 bases between the two ends. Germline V gene data show CDR1 as SGHTA and CDR2 as FQGTGA. The TCR was taken from a woman between 18 and 30 years old in good health and CMV-seronegative. This chain connects TRBV7-3 to TRBJ2-1, with D hard to call. The sequencing sample was made of PBMCs. CDR3 sequence: CASSLLGVTYNEQFF. CDR3 coding DNA: TGTGCCAGCAGCTTACTCGGAGTAACCTACAATGAGCAGTTCTTC.